One and the same sample provided the 4 T cell receptor beta chains below, sequenced in a study of shared clonotypes between healthy human individuals. Measured with immunoSEQ multiplex PCR; TCRdb has only the in-frame clones, and not every one. The table lists some 500,000 clones, roughly 95% of them singletons. Sequenced sample: naive CD4+ T cells sorted from blood. Described subset: CD45RA+ positively selected. The source of these receptors is a woman aged 25 to 39 in good health.

V gene TRBV5-1 combines with J gene TRBJ1-1; D remains unclear. The ends were cut back, 2 bases at V and 4 bases at J, with 6 bases in the middle. The CDR3 has 12 amino acids. Germline V gives CDR1 SGHRS, CDR2 YFSETQ. CDR3 sequence reads: CASSLASTEAFF. DNA for the CDR3: TGCGCCAGCAGCTTAGCAAGCACTGAAGCTTTCTTT.

The chain uses TRBV27 and TRBJ1-2; TRBD1 agrees at 9 bases. The CDR3 runs to 15 residues. The V gene's germline CDR1 is MNHEY and CDR2 SMNVEV (reference sequence). After removal of 4 bases from V and 7 bases from J, the junction contained 10 bases not matched to a gene. The DNA for the CDR3 is TGTGCCAGCAGTTCAATATATACAGGGGGCACTGGCTACACCTTC. Its protein product is CASSSIYTGGTGYTF.

The chain carries TRBV28 and TRBJ2-7; TRBD1 matches 9 bases. V dropped 8 bases and J dropped 1; count of bases not matched to a gene: 6. Per the germline V gene, CDR1 is MDHEN and CDR2 is SYDVKM. This CDR3 has 14 amino acids. The CDR3 DNA is TGTGCCAGCCAAACAGGGGGCACATCCTACGAGCAGTACTTC. It codes for CASQTGGTSYEQYF.

The chain recombines TRBV28 with TRBJ2-2; 7 bases are shared with TRBD1. CDR1 and CDR2 from the germline V gene are MDHEN and SYDVKM. The CDR3 is 14 residues long. V shed 7 bases and J 3 bases; nucleotides not matched to a gene: 5. CDR3 sequence: CASKVGQDTGELFF. CDR3 DNA sequence: TGTGCCAGCAAGGTAGGACAGGACACCGGGGAGCTGTTTTTT.